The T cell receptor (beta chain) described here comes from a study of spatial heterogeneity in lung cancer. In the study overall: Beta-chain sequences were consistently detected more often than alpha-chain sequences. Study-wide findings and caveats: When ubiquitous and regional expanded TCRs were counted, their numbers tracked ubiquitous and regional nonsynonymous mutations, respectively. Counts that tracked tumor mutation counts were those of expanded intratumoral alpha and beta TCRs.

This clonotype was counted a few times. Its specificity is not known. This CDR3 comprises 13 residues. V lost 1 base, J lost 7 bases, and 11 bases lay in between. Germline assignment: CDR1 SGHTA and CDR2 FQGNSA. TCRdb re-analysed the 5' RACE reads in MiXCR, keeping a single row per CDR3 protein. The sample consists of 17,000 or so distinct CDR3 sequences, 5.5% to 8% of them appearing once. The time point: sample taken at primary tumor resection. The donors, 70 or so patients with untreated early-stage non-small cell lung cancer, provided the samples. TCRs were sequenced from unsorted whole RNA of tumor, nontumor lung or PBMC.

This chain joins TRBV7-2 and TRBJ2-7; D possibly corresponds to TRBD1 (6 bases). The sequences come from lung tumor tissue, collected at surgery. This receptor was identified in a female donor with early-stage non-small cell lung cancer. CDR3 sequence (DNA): TGTGCCAGCAGCTTAGTCCGAGGGGGAGAGCAGTACTTC. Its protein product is CASSLVRGGEQYF.